The 24 T cell receptor beta chains presented below share a single source sample, sequenced in a study of cytomegalovirus exposure and HLA in healthy donors. Primers for the PCR totalled 60 Vbeta and 13 Jbeta. TCRdb's copy holds only in-frame clones and misses some; the assay was immunoSEQ multiplex PCR. In the table there are approximately 220,000 clones, approximately 82% of which are singletons. The sample was PBMCs. The receptors originated from a man aged 18-30 years in good health and CMV-seronegative.

The chain uses TRBV2 and TRBJ2-5; no clear D gene. The J call is uncertain, as TRBJ2-7 better fits the DNA end. In germline, CDR1 is SNHLY, CDR2 FYNNEI. The CDR3 length is 12 residues. The DNA for the CDR3 is TGTGCCAGCAGTGTCACTTCCTACGAGCAGTACTTC. This codes for CASSVTSYEQYF.

This clone was found a few times. This rearrangement joins TRBV15 to TRBJ2-1; possibly TRBD2 for D (5 bases). Per germline, CDR1 LNHNV and CDR2 YYDKDF (reference sequence). Trimming pared 0 bases from V and 11 bases from J, leaving 17 bases between. This CDR3 spans 15 amino acids. CDR3 in amino acids: CATSRDGELDRQQFF. CDR3 sequence (DNA): TGTGCCACCAGCAGAGATGGGGAACTAGACCGTCAGCAGTTCTTC.

The chain recombines TRBV6-5 with TRBJ2-2; D gene unclear. The CDR3 has 13 residues. Trimming left V 0 bases short and J 4 bases short, with 3 bases between. CDR1 MNHEY and CDR2 SVGAGI come from the germline V gene. The DNA for the CDR3 is TGTGCCAGCAGTTACTCCCGCACCGGGGAGCTGTTTTTT. As protein: CASSYSRTGELFF.

The chain employs TRBV5-1 and TRBJ1-5; TRBD1 is a possible D gene (5 bases). V shed 4 bases and J shed 6 bases, with 11 bases lying between them. The CDR3 runs 13 residues. Per germline, CDR1 SGHRS and CDR2 YFSETQ. The CDR3 here is CASSLGDSQPQHF. DNA for the CDR3: TGCGCCAGCAGCCTTGGAGACAGTCAGCCCCAGCATTTT.

V is TRBV11-2 and J is TRBJ2-1; TRBD2 matches at 9 bases. J was trimmed by 4 bases and V by 6 bases; bases with no gene match: 7. This CDR3 comprises 15 residues. Germline-derived CDR1 and CDR2 are SGHAT and FQNNGV. The CDR3 DNA follows: TGTGCCAGCAGTCTTAGCGGGGGTAAATACAATGAGCAGTTCTTC. Protein: CASSLSGGKYNEQFF.

The chain uses TRBV6-1 and TRBJ2-1; the match to TRBD2 covers 9 bases. Germline loops: CDR1 MNHNS, CDR2 SASEGT. With 1 base clipped from V and 0 bases from J, the junction kept 19 bases outside the gene matches. This CDR3 comprises 22 residues. CDR3 sequence reads: CASSEEDLGRTPRGGSYNEQFF. DNA for the CDR3: TGTGCCAGCAGTGAAGAGGATTTGGGCAGGACGCCGCGGGGGGGCTCCTACAATGAGCAGTTCTTC.

The chain joins TRBV2 to TRBJ1-4; D is perhaps TRBD1 (5 bases). The CDR3 covers 14 residues. Germline CDR1 is SNHLY and CDR2 is FYNNEI. Trimming cost V 6 bases and J 5 bases, with 13 bases left between them. The CDR3 DNA is TGTGCCAGCAGCGCCCGGGACTGGAATGAAAAACTGTTTTTT. Its protein product is CASSARDWNEKLFF.

The chain combines TRBV19 with TRBJ1-2; 9 bases agree with TRBD1. Germline CDR1 and CDR2: LNHDA and SQIVND (reference sequence). The V segment lost 3 bases and the J segment 8 bases; nucleotides outside the gene matches: 4. The CDR3 contains 13 residues. The CDR3 region is CASSMGQGEGYTF. The CDR3 region has the DNA TGTGCCAGTAGTATGGGACAGGGAGAAGGCTACACCTTC.

This clone was seen more than once but under ten times. V and J are TRBV27 and TRBJ2-1, with 8 bases that match TRBD2. CDR3 length: 14 amino acids. Germline loops: CDR1 MNHEY, CDR2 SMNVEV (reference sequence). After removal of 5 bases from V and 3 bases from J, the junction contained 3 bases not matched to a gene. This CDR3 reads CASSPGLGYNEQFF. For the CDR3, the DNA is TGTGCCAGCAGTCCGGGACTAGGCTACAATGAGCAGTTCTTC.

The rearrangement uses TRBV5-4 and TRBJ1-5, with a possible D match to TRBD1 (6 bases). V lost 4 bases and J lost 9, with 14 bases in between. This CDR3 has 13 residues. CDR1 is SGHNT and CDR2 is YYREEE in the germline V gene (reference sequence). For the CDR3, the DNA is TGTGCCAGCAGCATACAGGGTTTCGGGCCCCAGCATTTT. Its translation is CASSIQGFGPQHF.

The chain has TRBV7-8 and TRBJ1-3, with D hard to call. V was clipped by 5 bases and J by 0 bases, with 11 bases between them. The germline V gene encodes CDR1 SGHVS and CDR2 FQNEAQ. CDR3 length: 15 residues. CDR3 protein: CASSPLTSSGNTIYF. The CDR3 bases are TGTGCCAGCAGCCCGCTAACCTCCTCTGGAAACACCATATATTTT.

This chain links TRBV7-2 with TRBJ2-1; maybe TRBD2 (6 bases). The CDR3 runs 17 residues. Trimming shortened V by 0 bases and J by 0 bases, and 12 bases separated the two germline ends. Germline lookup yields CDR1 SGHTA and CDR2 FQGNSA. CDR3 sequence: CASSLASTRSSYNEQFF. The CDR3 DNA sequence: TGTGCCAGCAGCTTAGCCTCGACTAGAAGCTCCTACAATGAGCAGTTCTTC.

A word on this clone: The same CDR3 arises from other DNA sequences in this sample as well. J is TRBJ1-3 and V is TRBV6-5; D might be TRBD1 (5 bases). CDR3 size: 13 residues. V lost 6 bases and J lost 4, with 10 bases in between. Germline V lookup: CDR1 MNHEY, CDR2 SVGAGI. CDR3 DNA: TGTGCCAGCAGCCAGGGTCCGGGAAACACCATATATTTT. Translating it yields CASSQGPGNTIYF.

The chain couples TRBV10-1 to TRBJ1-2, with a tentative D call TRBD1 (5 bases). The CDR3 loop spans 13 amino acids. Per the germline V gene, CDR1 is WNHNN and CDR2 is SYGVQD (reference sequence). The ends were cut back, 2 bases at V and 1 base at J, with 5 bases in the middle. CDR3 amino acids: CASSEDSNYGYTF. CDR3 DNA sequence: TGCGCCAGCAGTGAGGACAGTAACTATGGCTACACCTTC.

The rearrangement links TRBV7-3 to TRBJ2-1, with 13 positions matching TRBD2. Germline V gene sequence: CDR1 SGHTA, CDR2 FQGTGA. The V and J ends lost 3 bases and 7 bases, in that order; junction bases with no gene match: 3. The length of the CDR3 is 15 residues. The CDR3 sequence: CASSFGTSGTNEQFF. The CDR3 nucleotides read TGTGCCAGCAGCTTCGGGACTAGCGGGACGAATGAGCAGTTCTTC.

The J gene is TRBJ1-4, the V gene TRBV30; the D gene is possibly TRBD1 (5 bases). CDR1 is GTSNPN and CDR2 is SVGIG in the germline V gene (reference sequence). V lost 5 bases to trimming and J lost 7 bases, with 11 bases between them. The CDR3 covers 12 residues. CDR3 DNA: TGTGCCTGGGGGGGGATGACTGAAAAACTGTTTTTT. Its protein is CAWGGMTEKLFF.

The V call is TRBV5-6, the J call TRBJ2-7, with 7 bases matching TRBD2. The CDR3 is 15 amino acids. Germline V gene sequence: CDR1 SGHDT, CDR2 YYEEEE. V lost 0 bases and J lost 2; bases outside the gene matches: 5. CDR3 DNA: TGTGCCAGCAGCTTGGTGGCTAGCGGAGCCTACGAGCAGTACTTC. Residues: CASSLVASGAYEQYF.

The chain employs TRBV27 and TRBJ2-1, with TRBD1 identical over 9 bases. The V gene end was trimmed by 4 bases and the J gene end by 6 bases; junction bases not matched to a gene: 7. Germline V gives CDR1 MNHEY, CDR2 SMNVEV (reference sequence). CDR3 length: 15 amino acids. The CDR3 DNA reads TGTGCCAGCAGTTCCGGGACAGGGAGGGCCAATGAGCAGTTCTTC. Translation: CASSSGTGRANEQFF.

CDR3 bases: TGTGCCAGTAGTATGATCCGGGACAGGGAAGCCAAAAACATTCAGTACTTC. Amino acids: CASSMIRDREAKNIQYF. The chain carries TRBV19 and TRBJ2-4; TRBD1 matches at 9 bases. J gave up 0 bases and V 3 bases, and 6 bases lay outside the gene matches. This CDR3 has 17 residues. In germline, CDR1 is LNHDA, CDR2 SQIVND (reference sequence).

V usage is TRBV6-6 and J usage is TRBJ2-1; 7 bases line up with TRBD2. Germline CDR1 reads MNHNY; CDR2 reads SVGAGI (reference sequence). With V trimmed by 8 bases and J by 4 bases, 8 bases remained unmatched. CDR3 length: 14 residues. CDR3 in amino acids: CASYPGLPYNEQFF. DNA for the CDR3: TGTGCCAGCTATCCGGGACTACCATACAATGAGCAGTTCTTC.

The V call is TRBV2, the J call TRBJ2-1; 9 bases line up with TRBD2. J gave up 3 bases and V 10 bases, and 4 bases lay outside the gene matches. The CDR3 contains 13 residues. Germline V gene data show CDR1 as SNHLY and CDR2 as FYNNEI. The CDR3 is CATRLADYNEQFF. CDR3 bases: TGTGCCACGCGACTAGCGGACTACAATGAGCAGTTCTTC.

This chain joins TRBV5-1 and TRBJ1-1; D is unclear. Trimming left V 4 bases short and J 3 bases short, with 13 bases between. Germline CDR1 and CDR2: SGHRS and YFSETQ. The CDR3 consists of 14 residues. The CDR3, as DNA: TGCGCCAGCAGCCCGCAAGACTTGGACACTGAAGCTTTCTTT. Translating it yields CASSPQDLDTEAFF. The full variable domain, its missing parts supplied by reference TRBV5-1 and TRBJ1-1, is KAGVTQTPRYLIKTRGQQVTLSCSPISGHRSVSWYQQTPGQGLQFLFEYFSETQRNKGNFPGRFSGRQFSNSRSEMNVSTLELGDSALYLCASSPQDLDTEAFFGQGTRLTVV.

This chain joins TRBV7-9 and TRBJ2-5; a weak D match, TRBD1 (5 bases). V lost 0 bases and J 5 bases, leaving 10 bases between the germline ends. CDR3 length equals 14 residues. Germline-derived CDR1 and CDR2 are SEHNR and FQNEAQ (reference sequence). CDR3 protein: CASSLARAYETQYF. The CDR3 region has the DNA TGTGCCAGCAGCTTAGCCAGGGCTTACGAGACCCAGTACTTC.

This chain links TRBV15 with TRBJ2-2; 7 bases fit TRBD2. The germline CDR1 and CDR2 sequences are LNHNV and YYDKDF (reference sequence). The CDR3 runs 16 residues. V lost 5 bases, J lost 3 bases, and 9 bases stayed unmatched. In DNA, the CDR3 is TGTGCCACCAGCGGAGTCGGGACTAAAGACACCGGGGAGCTGTTTTTT. Its translation is CATSGVGTKDTGELFF.